A selection of T cell receptor beta chains follows, all from one sample in a study of blood T cell repertoires in COVID-19. The method was immunoSEQ multiplex PCR; TCRdb's version includes in-frame clones alone and lacks a portion of them. Among fewer than 350,000 clones listed, under 90% were seen once. Sequences were obtained from peripheral blood. All receptors come from a woman in her sixties with active or convalescent COVID-19. Each CDR3 is given with its conserved first and last residue.

v_gene	j_gene	CDR3aa
TRBV4-3	TRBJ1-1	CASSQDIGETSEAFF
TRBV6-5	TRBJ2-7	CASSYSRGVPYEQYF
TRBV7-8	TRBJ2-5	CASSARTPVGQETQYF
TRBV19	TRBJ2-3	CASSRRGADTQYF
TRBV9	TRBJ2-3	CASSVVLAGPTDTQYF
TRBV9	TRBJ2-1	CASGGAAFYNEQFF
TRBV9	TRBJ2-5	CASSVGLAGEETQYF
TRBV19	TRBJ2-6	CASSQIRDRFSGANVLTF
TRBV30	TRBJ1-4	CALTGFEKLFF
TRBV19	TRBJ1-5	CARGQYHLPQHF
TRBV7-3	TRBJ2-6	CASSLSGGRSGANVLTF
TRBV3-1/TRBV3-2	TRBJ1-6	CASSQQFNSPLHF
TRBV7-9	TRBJ2-7	CASSPRTLYEQYF
TRBV27	TRBJ1-5	CAITQGSDQPQHF
TRBV6-1	TRBJ1-5	CASSDGGVNQPQHF
TRBV5-1	TRBJ1-1	CASSSPAGDTEAFF
TRBV3-1/TRBV3-2	TRBJ1-2	CASSVGLGTYGYTF
TRBV7-8	TRBJ2-7	CASSLGDRGYEQYF
TRBV6-2/TRBV6-3	TRBJ1-1	CASSYSGIRVPNVEAFF
TRBV11-2	TRBJ1-1	CASSATQGRREAFF
TRBV19	TRBJ1-5	CACGGINQPQHF
TRBV5-6	TRBJ1-5	CASSLQGAGSNQPQHF
TRBV5-6	TRBJ2-7	CASSLEGRTGGWNEQYF
TRBV3-1/TRBV3-2	TRBJ1-2	CASSSDKNYGYTF